This T cell receptor beta chain was found in a study of T cell changes during pregnancy in multiple sclerosis. The CDR3 contains 15 residues. Germline V gives CDR1 SGHRS, CDR2 YFSETQ. The V end lost 4 bases, the J end lost 2 bases, and 15 bases lay between the germline ends. Profiled with immunoSEQ multiplex PCR; TCRdb holds only in-frame clones, not every one. The table has 100,000 or so clones, approximately 94% seen once. The genes are TRBV5-1 and TRBJ2-5; maybe TRBD1 (6 bases). The input for sequencing was peripheral blood, taken in the second trimester of pregnancy. This clonotype was obtained from a female donor with multiple sclerosis, enrolled in a pregnancy study. The CDR3 reads CASSISGTSQETQYF. The CDR3 DNA sequence: TGCGCCAGCAGCATATCCGGGACATCGCAAGAGACCCAGTACTTC.